These 29 T cell receptor beta chains came from one sample sequenced in a study of blood T cell repertoires in COVID-19. Sequencing was performed with immunoSEQ multiplex PCR; in TCRdb, only in-frame clones are kept and a portion is missing. The sample has 150,000 or so clones, around 80% seen once. Sequencing was performed on PBMCs or T cells enriched from blood (not recorded which). The source is a man between 65 and 79 years old who had been exposed to COVID-19.

This chain links TRBV28 with TRBJ1-4; D perhaps matches TRBD1 (5 bases). Germline V gene lookup returns CDR1 MDHEN and CDR2 SYDVKM. The V gene lost 6 bases and the J gene lost 3 bases, with 11 bases spanning the gap. CDR3 length equals 14 residues. Here the CDR3 reads CASSSGVANEKLFF. CDR3 DNA sequence: TGTGCCAGCAGCTCGGGGGTGGCTAATGAAAAACTGTTTTTT.

The chain employs TRBV7-8 and TRBJ1-6, with 7 bases matching TRBD1. This CDR3 contains 12 residues. The V gene's germline CDR1 is SGHVS and CDR2 FQNEAQ. Unmatched junction bases numbered 4, after V lost 1 base and J lost 16 bases. The CDR3 protein is CASSLDRGILHF. As DNA, the CDR3 is TGTGCCAGCAGCTTAGACAGGGGAATTCTCCACTTT.

V gene TRBV19 combines with J gene TRBJ1-2; 7 nucleotides agree with TRBD1. Per germline, CDR1 LNHDA and CDR2 SQIVND (reference sequence). The ends lost 8 bases at V and 13 bases at J; junction bases unmatched: 10. The CDR3 runs to 11 residues. The CDR3 protein is CASDDRVSLTF. CDR3 bases: TGTGCCAGTGATGACAGGGTTTCGCTCACCTTC. Looking up the rest from reference TRBV19 and TRBJ1-2 gives the full variable domain: DGGITQSPKYLFRKEGQNVTLSCEQNLNHDAMYWYRQDPGQGLRLIYYSQIVNDFQKGDIAEGYSVSREKKESFPLTVTSAQKNPTAFYLCASDDRVSLTFGSGTRLTVV.

The rearrangement joins TRBV27 to TRBJ2-2; 8 positions agree with TRBD1. The CDR3 spans 14 residues. The J segment lost 1 base and the V segment lost 10 bases, leaving 5 bases of the junction unmatched. Germline CDR1 reads MNHEY; CDR2 reads SMNVEV (reference sequence). The CDR3 DNA sequence: TGTGCCACAGGGGGCGCAAGGAACACCGGGGAGCTGTTTTTT. It is translated as CATGGARNTGELFF.

J is TRBJ2-7 and V is TRBV3-1 (or the pseudogene TRBV3-2), with D tentatively TRBD2 (5 bases). The CDR3 runs to 15 residues. CDR1 LGHDT and CDR2 YNNKEL come from the germline V gene (reference sequence). V lost 2 bases to trimming and J lost 1 base, with 12 bases between them. The CDR3, as DNA: TGTGCCAGCAGCCAACAACTGGAGGTATCCTACGAGCAGTACTTC. This translates into CASSQQLEVSYEQYF.

V usage is TRBV9 and J usage is TRBJ1-2, with D tentatively TRBD1 (5 bases). Per germline, CDR1 SGDLS and CDR2 YYNGEE. V was shortened by 5 bases and J by 4 bases, with 21 bases between the two germline ends. This CDR3 spans 16 amino acids. CDR3 loop: CASSSSVGAPSYGYTF. CDR3 nucleotide sequence: TGTGCCAGCAGTTCCAGTGTAGGGGCTCCTAGCTATGGCTACACCTTC.

This chain joins TRBV18 and TRBJ1-5; 9 bases align to TRBD1. J was trimmed by 2 bases and V by 4 bases; bases with no gene match: 0. CDR1 and CDR2 (germline): KGHSH, LQKENI. The CDR3 has 14 amino acids. This chain's CDR3 is CASSRTGGNQPQHF. As DNA, the CDR3 is TGTGCCAGCTCACGGACAGGGGGCAATCAGCCCCAGCATTTT.

The V gene is TRBV21-1, the J gene TRBJ1-2; the DNA was not compared with TRBD1, the D call given in the table. TRBV21-1 is deemed a pseudogene. The CDR3 consists of 18 residues. The CDR3 is CASSKPQGPVGANYGYTF. As DNA, the CDR3 is TGTGCCAGCAGCAAGCCACAGGGTCCCGTGGGAGCTAACTATGGCTACACCTTC.

The chain combines TRBV18 with TRBJ1-3, with TRBD1 matching 7 bases. The CDR3 runs 16 residues. Germline trimming cut 0 bases from V and 4 bases from J; bases unmatched to any gene: 6. Germline CDR1 KGHSH, CDR2 LQKENI. Here the CDR3 reads CASSPPRQGNGNTIYF. The CDR3 DNA sequence: TGTGCCAGCTCACCACCTAGACAGGGCAACGGAAACACCATATATTTT.

CDR3 in DNA: TGTGCCAGCAGTTTGCCCGGGACTAGCGGTTACGAGCAGTACTTC. Amino acids: CASSLPGTSGYEQYF. This chain connects TRBV6-6 to TRBJ2-7, with 11 bases that match TRBD2. The CDR3 runs to 15 residues. The trim removed 4 bases at V and 4 bases at J, leaving 6 bases unmatched. Germline assignment: CDR1 MNHNY and CDR2 SVGAGI (reference sequence).

The chain employs TRBV11-2 and TRBJ1-1, with D hard to call. The CDR3 sequence is 13 residues long. Germline-derived CDR1 and CDR2 are SGHAT and FQNNGV. With 3 bases removed from V and 2 bases from J, the gap between germline ends came to 7 bases. CDR3 region: CASSLNSNTEAFF. The CDR3 DNA reads as TGTGCCAGCAGCTTGAACAGCAACACTGAAGCTTTCTTT.

The rearrangement uses TRBV3-1 (or the pseudogene TRBV3-2) and TRBJ1-2; D not certain. Germline values: CDR1 LGHDT, CDR2 YNNKEL (reference sequence). The germline V and J ends were trimmed by 1 base and 5 bases, with 11 bases remaining between them. The CDR3 covers 14 residues. The CDR3 reads CASSQAAGSYGYTF. The CDR3, as DNA: TGTGCCAGCAGCCAAGCGGCGGGATCATATGGCTACACCTTC.

CDR3 coding DNA: TGTGCCAGCAGCCATCCGGGACAGGGCATTAATACCGCCTCCTACGAGCAGTACTTC. This codes for CASSHPGQGINTASYEQYF. The rearrangement links TRBV4-2 to TRBJ2-7; TRBD1 matches at 9 bases. CDR3 length equals 19 residues. Germline V gene sequence: CDR1 LGHNA, CDR2 YNFKEQ. J lost 0 bases, V lost 3 bases, and 15 bases had no gene match.

The V gene is TRBV5-4, the J gene TRBJ2-5, with TRBD2 matching over 8 bases. Germline V gives CDR1 SGHNT, CDR2 YYREEE (reference sequence). The CDR3 has 16 residues. The ends lost 4 bases at V and 1 base at J; junction bases unmatched: 9. The CDR3 loop is CASSRSGGVLQETQYF. As DNA, the CDR3 is TGTGCCAGCAGCCGATCGGGAGGGGTACTCCAAGAGACCCAGTACTTC.

The chain uses TRBV28 and TRBJ2-7, with D unclear. The V end was cut by 7 bases, the J end by 2 bases, with 6 bases between. There are 11 residues in the CDR3. Looked up from germline, CDR1 is MDHEN and CDR2 is SYDVKM. The CDR3 DNA follows: TGTGCCAGCAAGGCGGCCTACGAGCAGTACTTC. Translation gives CASKAAYEQYF.

The V call is TRBV30, the J call TRBJ1-5, with a tentative D call TRBD1 (5 bases). Germline CDR1 reads GTSNPN; CDR2 reads SVGIG (reference sequence). Trimming shortened V by 0 bases and J by 6 bases, and 12 bases separated the two germline ends. This CDR3 comprises 14 residues. The CDR3 reads CAWSVQGGAQPQHF. DNA for the CDR3: TGTGCCTGGAGTGTCCAGGGTGGGGCTCAGCCCCAGCATTTT.

The chain is built from TRBV7-2 and TRBJ1-2; D is unclear. Germline loops: CDR1 SGHTA, CDR2 FQGNSA. Trimming cost V 5 bases and J 3 bases, with 4 bases left between them. CDR3 length: 11 amino acids. In nucleotides, the CDR3 is TGTGCCAGCAGCAACTACTATGGCTACACCTTC. It translates to CASSNYYGYTF.

Many counts were recorded for this clone. This rearrangement joins TRBV28 to TRBJ1-5; 9 nucleotides agree with TRBD1. The V gene end was trimmed by 6 bases and the J gene end by 6 bases; junction bases not matched to a gene: 9. The CDR3 consists of 15 residues. Germline-derived CDR1 and CDR2 are MDHEN and SYDVKM. The CDR3 region is CASRVRDRVGQPQHF. The CDR3 DNA sequence: TGTGCCAGCAGGGTACGGGACAGGGTAGGTCAGCCCCAGCATTTT.

The chain carries TRBV6-2 or TRBV6-3 and TRBJ1-1; TRBD1 agrees at 7 bases. The CDR3 length is 15 residues. V dropped 6 bases and J dropped 2; count of bases not matched to a gene: 9. Germline V gives CDR1 MNHEY, CDR2 SVGEGT. CDR3 DNA sequence: TGTGCCAGCAGCACCCGAAGGGGGCTAAACACTGAAGCTTTCTTT. It translates to CASSTRRGLNTEAFF.

This chain uses TRBV18 with TRBJ1-3; D gene uncertain. Trimming pared 3 bases from V and 7 bases from J, leaving 25 bases between. The CDR3 extends over 18 amino acids. Per germline, CDR1 KGHSH and CDR2 LQKENI. Written as DNA, the CDR3 is TGTGCCAGCTCACCCCTAGGGAGGACGGAAGCGAGAGACAACACCATATATTTT. This codes for CASSPLGRTEARDNTIYF. The full variable domain, completed using reference TRBV18 and TRBJ1-3, is NAGVMQNPRHLVRRRGQEARLRCSPMKGHSHVYWYRQLPEEGLKFMVYLQKENIIDESGMPKERFSAEFPKEGPSILRIQQVVRGDSAAYFCASSPLGRTEARDNTIYFGEGSWLTVV.

The V gene is TRBV18, the J gene TRBJ1-2; tentatively, D is TRBD1 (6 bases). CDR3 length: 13 amino acids. The V end lost 6 bases, the J end lost 6 bases, and 14 bases lay between the germline ends. Germline V CDR1 and CDR2: KGHSH, LQKENI. The CDR3 bases are TGTGCCAGCTCTGGCCAGGGGAAGGATGGCTACACCTTC. This sequence encodes CASSGQGKDGYTF.

The CDR3, as DNA: TGCAGCGTTCAACAGGGTAATGGCTACACCTTC. Amino acid sequence: CSVQQGNGYTF. The V and J genes are TRBV29-1 and TRBJ1-2, with D possibly being TRBD1 (6 bases). V was clipped by 5 bases and J by 6 bases, with 10 bases between them. This CDR3 is built from 11 residues. Germline V gene sequence: CDR1 SQVTM, CDR2 ANQGSEA.

This chain joins TRBV3-1 (or the pseudogene TRBV3-2) and TRBJ2-6, with TRBD2 matching over 9 bases. The V gene end was trimmed by 4 bases and the J gene end by 0 bases; junction bases not matched to a gene: 13. Germline V lookup: CDR1 LGHDT, CDR2 YNNKEL (reference sequence). The CDR3 is 20 residues long. The CDR3 is CASSPQRSGRPGSGANVLTF. The CDR3 DNA reads as TGTGCCAGCAGCCCCCAAAGGAGCGGGAGGCCCGGCTCTGGGGCCAACGTCCTGACTTTC.

The chain couples TRBV4-3 to TRBJ2-3; D is unclear. Trimming removed 1 base at V and 5 bases at J, with 10 bases between. There are 14 residues in the CDR3. Germline V gene data show CDR1 as LGHNA and CDR2 as YSLEER. CDR3 in amino acids: CASSQALVRDTQYF. CDR3 nucleotide sequence: TGCGCCAGCAGCCAAGCCTTAGTGAGAGATACGCAGTATTTT.

J is TRBJ1-2 and V is TRBV7-9; D might be TRBD1 (6 bases). The CDR3 is made up of 13 amino acids. V was cut by 5 bases and J by 8 bases, with 15 bases left in between. The germline gives CDR1 SEHNR, CDR2 FQNEAQ (reference sequence). As DNA, the CDR3 is TGTGCCAGCAGCACGGGACAATCGAAAGGCTACACCTTC. Translation: CASSTGQSKGYTF.

The gene calls are TRBV30 and TRBJ1-3; 9 nucleotides match TRBD1. From germline, CDR1 is GTSNPN and CDR2 SVGIG (reference sequence). The CDR3 consists of 15 residues. The V segment lost 7 bases and the J segment 0 bases; nucleotides outside the gene matches: 7. The CDR3: CAFITGGLSGNTIYF. The CDR3 nucleotides read TGTGCCTTCATAACAGGGGGCCTCTCTGGAAACACCATATATTTT.

The CDR3 DNA reads as TGTGCCATCAGTGAGGACGGAGAGGACACTGAAGCTTTCTTT. It yields the protein CAISEDGEDTEAFF. This rearrangement joins TRBV10-3 to TRBJ1-1; D gene uncertain. Trimming left V 2 bases short and J 3 bases short, with 10 bases between. CDR1 and CDR2 from the germline V gene are ENHRY and SYGVKD. This CDR3 region has 14 residues.

This chain connects TRBV20-1 to TRBJ2-4; the D gene is possibly TRBD1 (6 bases). V was cut by 3 bases and J by 1 base, with 13 bases left in between. This CDR3 is built from 15 residues. Germline CDR1 reads DFQATT; CDR2 reads SNEGSKA (reference sequence). CDR3 sequence (DNA): TGCAGTGCTAGTAATCAGGGGAATGCCAAAAACATTCAGTACTTC. The encoded protein is CSASNQGNAKNIQYF.

The gene calls are TRBV5-1 and TRBJ2-4; no firm D call. CDR3 length: 16 amino acids. Looked up from germline, CDR1 is SGHRS and CDR2 is YFSETQ. The V gene lost 0 bases and the J gene lost 5 bases, with 15 bases spanning the gap. CDR3 in DNA: TGCGCCAGCAGCTTGGAGGCCGCGATTAGCCAAAACATTCAGTACTTC. It specifies CASSLEAAISQNIQYF.